Reported below is one TCR beta chain. This clone's antigen is unknown. The sample holds no much larger clone one base away, and base qualities are not on file. Library preparation employed 5' RACE. Sequencing was performed on an Illumina HiSeq 2000. Template switching added a universal primer binding site, and the final cDNA carried a unique molecular identifier that allowed TCR cDNA molecules to be counted accurately. Specific primers in the conserved constant-segment region were used to synthesize first-strand cDNA for the TCR alpha and beta chains. To control for contamination, each cDNA library was double barcoded with a SMART-Mk sample barcode plus Illumina barcodes. TruSeq adapter sequences along with Illumina sample barcodes were introduced in two successive PCR steps. Sequencing of the TCR alpha and beta cDNA libraries was done on the Illumina HiSeq platform using custom primers. In the paper's pipeline: MiGEC processed the raw reads to extract unique molecular identifiers, while MiXCR was used to determine the CDR3 positions. For each individual, recombination models were inferred using an EM algorithm with the repgenHMM and IGoR tools. Shared clonotypes were analyzed with the tcR package in R, and sharing was normalized by the product of cloneset sizes. To study raw recombination free of thymic and clonal selection effects, out-of-frame nonproductive sequences were analyzed. The public reads were reprocessed in TCRdb via fastp at Q25 and MiXCR, keeping in-frame beta chains. Rows with one shared CDR3 protein collapse into an entry with the most common genes and DNA. TCRdb's processing, not the authors', yielded these V and J calls. The sample profile shows 500,000 or so distinct CDR3 sequences; 22% of them were found once. Around 0.9% of the sample is held by the ten biggest clonotypes.

Every donor in the study was a healthy Caucasian. Three pairs of female monozygotic twins, all aged roughly 18 to 29 years, made up the twin cohort. Positive isolation kits from Invitrogen were used to isolate CD4+ and CD8+ T cell populations. This specimen comes from a study of identical twins (dated by TCRdb to the mid-2010s). With respect to the entire study: The study deep-sequenced TCR alpha and beta repertoires from monozygotic twins, unrelated adults of various ages and cord blood to test whether fetal clonotypes persist. To rule out contamination, the twin experiments were replicated at different times with different library preparation protocols.

The study at large found these results: The excess sharing between twins in beta out-of-frame sequences was weaker because fewer shared sequences reduced the signal-to-noise ratio. Zero-insertion analyses could be partly confounded by invariant T cells such as MAIT and iNKT, although diverse VJ usage argued against such confounding for most clonotypes. Out-of-frame TCR alpha sequences shared between twins showed an excess of low generation-probability sequences compared with coincidental sharing between unrelated individuals. Because the same donors could not be followed over many years, the conclusions relied on cross-sectional statistical analysis. Recombination models systematically underestimated out-of-frame TCR alpha sharing in monozygotic twins but agreed with sharing between unrelated individuals. Fewer insertions were carried by abundant cord blood beta clonotypes, a similar but weaker trend appeared in young adult naive repertoires, and no such trend appeared in memory repertoires.

This same sample was also taken into another study, of T cells expressing NK-cell markers. The second study, in turn, reports: TCR beta-chain repertoires were profiled in sorted CD3+CD56+NKG2C+, CD3+CD56+NKG2C- and CD3+CD56-NKG2C+ T-cell subsets from several donors. Among the eight sequenced donors, seven were HCMV-seropositive and one was HCMV-seronegative. In several experiments an anti-gammadeltaTCR antibody was added to restrict sorting to alphabetaTCR-expressing T cells. In more than 5 donors, the dominant CD3+CD56+NKG2C+ clonotypes ranked among the top 10 CD8+ clonotypes, making up roughly 1.0-7.0% of CD8+ T cells. Those dominant clonotypes were again the most abundant among CD3+CD56-NKG2C+ cells in several donors, at 28.3-60.1%. Whether the expanded NKG2C-expressing T cell clones were specific for HCMV antigens remained unclear. The study sequenced eight donors, all healthy volunteers chosen at random: three men and five women. HCMV serostatus was determined by detecting HCMV-specific IgG in serum with a commercial ELISA kit. MIGEC was used to demultiplex reads and group reads by UMI, and MiTCR was used to assemble and quantify clonotypes. To remove erroneous sequences, TCR cDNA sequences were retained only when supported by two or more reads. Downstream repertoire analysis used the tcR package, and clonotypes were matched across fractions by CDR3 nucleotide sequence plus V segment. VDJmatch was used to annotate antigen specificity against VDJdb, with one amino acid substitution allowed in CDR3.

Sequenced material: CD4+ T cells sorted from blood. The sequence was collected from a woman aged 18-29 years in good health.

At the DNA level, the sequence is TGCGCCAGCAGCCCCCGGGACAGGTTGTATGGCTACACCTTC. It is translated as CASSPRDRLYGYTF. Here the chain combines TRBV5-1 and TRBJ1-2, with 8 bases in between that match TRBD1. Here V drops 4 bases and J drops 5 bases, and the junction holds 7 bases not matched to any gene. Including cysteine and phenylalanine, the CDR3 has 14 amino acids. Of all the DNA, just the CDR3 is kept, 42 bases in frame from base 1. Sequences SGHRS (CDR1) and YFSETQ (CDR2) are obtained from the germline V gene.